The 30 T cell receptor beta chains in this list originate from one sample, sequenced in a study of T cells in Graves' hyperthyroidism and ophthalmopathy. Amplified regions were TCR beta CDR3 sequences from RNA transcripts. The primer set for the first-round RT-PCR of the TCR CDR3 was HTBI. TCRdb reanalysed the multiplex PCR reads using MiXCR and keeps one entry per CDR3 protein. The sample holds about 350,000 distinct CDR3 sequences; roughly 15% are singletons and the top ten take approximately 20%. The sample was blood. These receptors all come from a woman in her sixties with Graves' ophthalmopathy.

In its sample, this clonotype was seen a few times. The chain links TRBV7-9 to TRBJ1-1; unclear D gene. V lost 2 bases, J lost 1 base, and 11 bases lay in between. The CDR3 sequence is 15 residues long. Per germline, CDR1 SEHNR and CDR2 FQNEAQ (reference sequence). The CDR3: CASSLMPAGNTEAFF. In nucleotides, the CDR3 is TGTGCCAGCAGCTTAATGCCTGCGGGGAACACTGAAGCTTTCTTT.

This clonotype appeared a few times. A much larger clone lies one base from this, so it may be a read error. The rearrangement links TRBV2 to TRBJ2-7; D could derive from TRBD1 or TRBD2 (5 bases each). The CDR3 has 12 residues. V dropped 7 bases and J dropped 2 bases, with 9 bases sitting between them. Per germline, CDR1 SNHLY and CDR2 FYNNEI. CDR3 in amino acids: CASTGTTYEQYF. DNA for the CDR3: TGTGCCAGCACCGGGACCACCTACGAGCAGTACTTC.

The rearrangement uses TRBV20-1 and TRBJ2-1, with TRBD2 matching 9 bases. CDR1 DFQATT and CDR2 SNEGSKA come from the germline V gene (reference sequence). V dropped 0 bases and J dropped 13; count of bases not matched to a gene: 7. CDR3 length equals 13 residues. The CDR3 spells CSARDMGREGQFF. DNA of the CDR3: TGCAGTGCTAGAGATATGGGGCGGGAGGGCCAGTTCTTC.

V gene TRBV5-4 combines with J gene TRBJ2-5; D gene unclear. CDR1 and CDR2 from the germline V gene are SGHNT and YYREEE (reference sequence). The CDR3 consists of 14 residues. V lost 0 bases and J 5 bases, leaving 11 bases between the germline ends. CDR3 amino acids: CASSLVSQMETQYF. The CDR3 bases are TGTGCCAGCAGCTTGGTTTCTCAGATGGAGACCCAGTACTTC. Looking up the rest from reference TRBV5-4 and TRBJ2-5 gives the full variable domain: ETGVTQSPTHLIKTRGQQVTLRCSSQSGHNTVSWYQQALGQGPQFIFQYYREEENGRGNFPPRFSGLQFPNYSSELNVNALELDDSALYLCASSLVSQMETQYFGPGTRLLVL.

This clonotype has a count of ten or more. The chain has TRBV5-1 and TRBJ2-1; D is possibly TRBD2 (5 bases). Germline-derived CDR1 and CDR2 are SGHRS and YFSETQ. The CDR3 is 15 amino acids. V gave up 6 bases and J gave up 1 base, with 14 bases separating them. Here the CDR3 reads CASNLEGASYNEQFF. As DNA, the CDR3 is TGCGCCAGCAACCTAGAGGGCGCATCCTACAATGAGCAGTTCTTC.

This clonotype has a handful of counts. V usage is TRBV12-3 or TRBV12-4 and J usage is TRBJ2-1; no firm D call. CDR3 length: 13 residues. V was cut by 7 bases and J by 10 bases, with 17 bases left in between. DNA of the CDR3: TGTGCCAGCACCCTGAGTGGAGACCGAGAGCAGTTCTTC. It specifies CASTLSGDREQFF.

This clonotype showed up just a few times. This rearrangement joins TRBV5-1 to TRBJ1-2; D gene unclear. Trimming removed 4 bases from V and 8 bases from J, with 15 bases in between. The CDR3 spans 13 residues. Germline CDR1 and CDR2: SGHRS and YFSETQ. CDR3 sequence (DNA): TGCGCCAGCAGCCCCCCCGACCCTTCGGGCTACACCTTC. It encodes CASSPPDPSGYTF.

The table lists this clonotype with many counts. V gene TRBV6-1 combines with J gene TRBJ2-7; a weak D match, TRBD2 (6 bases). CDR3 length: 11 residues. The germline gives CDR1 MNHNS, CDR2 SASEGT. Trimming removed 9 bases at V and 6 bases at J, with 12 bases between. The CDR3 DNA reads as TGTGCCAGTTCGGGAGTGGGCGAGCAGTACTTC. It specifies CASSGVGEQYF.

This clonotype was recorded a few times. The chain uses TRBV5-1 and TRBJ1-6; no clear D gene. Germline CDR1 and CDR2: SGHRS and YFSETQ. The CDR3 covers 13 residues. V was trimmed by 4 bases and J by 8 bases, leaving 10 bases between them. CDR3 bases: TGCGCCAGCAGCCGAGAATGGGATTCACCCCTCCACTTT. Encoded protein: CASSREWDSPLHF.

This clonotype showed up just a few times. CDR3 sequence reads: CASSLSPYLGTLLSGANVLTF. Here the CDR3 DNA reads TGTGCCAGCAGTTTATCGCCCTACCTCGGGACTCTCCTCTCTGGGGCCAACGTCCTGACTTTC. The rearrangement links TRBV27 to TRBJ2-6, with a weak D call TRBD2 (6 bases). Trimming pared 0 bases from V and 0 bases from J, leaving 21 bases between. Looked up from germline, CDR1 is MNHEY and CDR2 is SMNVEV (reference sequence). The CDR3 sequence is 21 residues long.

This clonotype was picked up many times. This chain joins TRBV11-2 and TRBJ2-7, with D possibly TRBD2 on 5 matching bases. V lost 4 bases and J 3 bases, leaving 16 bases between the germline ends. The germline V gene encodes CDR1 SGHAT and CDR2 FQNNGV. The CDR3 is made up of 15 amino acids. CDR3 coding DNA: TGTGCCAGCAGCTCCCCACGGAGGAGTTTCTACGAGCAGTACTTC. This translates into CASSSPRRSFYEQYF.

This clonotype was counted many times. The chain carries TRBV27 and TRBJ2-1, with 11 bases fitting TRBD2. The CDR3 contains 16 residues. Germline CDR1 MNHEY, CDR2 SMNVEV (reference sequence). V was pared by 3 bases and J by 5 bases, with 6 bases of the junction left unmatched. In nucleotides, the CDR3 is TGTGCCAGCAGTTTGCTTGGGACTAGCGGAGACAATGAGCAGTTCTTC. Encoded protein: CASSLLGTSGDNEQFF.

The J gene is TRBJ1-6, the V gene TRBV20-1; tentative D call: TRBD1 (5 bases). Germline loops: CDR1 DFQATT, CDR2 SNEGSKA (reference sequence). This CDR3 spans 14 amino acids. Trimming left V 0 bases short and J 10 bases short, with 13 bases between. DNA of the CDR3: TGCAGTGCTAGAGAATGGTGGGGGGTATCACCCCTCCACTTT. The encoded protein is CSAREWWGVSPLHF.

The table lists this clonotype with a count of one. The DNA of the CDR3 is TGTGCCAGCAGCTTAGCGATTTTGGAGACAAAATCTTACGAGCAGTACTTC. Protein: CASSLAILETKSYEQYF. V is TRBV7-9 and J is TRBJ2-7, with no clear D. Germline lookup yields CDR1 SEHNR and CDR2 FQNEAQ (reference sequence). V lost 0 bases and J lost 4, with 19 bases in between. The CDR3 is 17 amino acids.

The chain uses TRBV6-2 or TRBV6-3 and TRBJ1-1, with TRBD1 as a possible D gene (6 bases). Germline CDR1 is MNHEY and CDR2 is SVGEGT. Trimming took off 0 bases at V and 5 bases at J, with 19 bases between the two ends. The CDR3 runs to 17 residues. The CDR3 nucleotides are TGTGCCAGCAGTTACTCGAGAGCTAGGGGGGCCCGAACTGAAGCTTTCTTT. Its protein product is CASSYSRARGARTEAFF.

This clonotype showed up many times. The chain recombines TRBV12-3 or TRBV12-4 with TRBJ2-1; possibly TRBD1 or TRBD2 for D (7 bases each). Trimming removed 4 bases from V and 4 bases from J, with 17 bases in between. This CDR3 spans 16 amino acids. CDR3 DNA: TGTGCCAGCAGTTGGGGGGGGGACAGACCATACAATGAGCAGTTCTTC. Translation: CASSWGGDRPYNEQFF.

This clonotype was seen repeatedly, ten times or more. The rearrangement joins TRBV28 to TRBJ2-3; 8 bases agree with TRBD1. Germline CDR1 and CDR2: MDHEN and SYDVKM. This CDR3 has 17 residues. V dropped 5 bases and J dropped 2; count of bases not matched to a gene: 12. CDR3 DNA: TGTGCCAGCAGTCCTTCGCGGACAGGGACCTCCACAGATACGCAGTATTTT. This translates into CASSPSRTGTSTDTQYF.

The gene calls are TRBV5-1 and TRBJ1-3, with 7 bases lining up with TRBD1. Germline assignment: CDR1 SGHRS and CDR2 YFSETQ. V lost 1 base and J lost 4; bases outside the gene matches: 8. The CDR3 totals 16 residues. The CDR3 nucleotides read TGCGCCAGCAGCTTGTGGGCAGGGGGAACGGGAAACACCATATATTTT. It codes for CASSLWAGGTGNTIYF.

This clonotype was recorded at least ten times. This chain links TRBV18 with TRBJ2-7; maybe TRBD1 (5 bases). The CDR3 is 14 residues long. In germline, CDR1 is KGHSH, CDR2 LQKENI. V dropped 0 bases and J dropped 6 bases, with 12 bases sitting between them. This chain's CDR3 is CASSPPSRGGEQYF. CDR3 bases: TGTGCCAGCTCACCACCGAGTAGGGGTGGCGAGCAGTACTTC.

CDR3 region: CASSLRTGNTDTQYF. In DNA form, the CDR3 reads TGTGCCAGCAGCTTACGAACAGGGAACACAGATACGCAGTATTTT. The chain uses TRBV7-9 and TRBJ2-3; weak D call: TRBD1 (6 bases). The V end was cut by 2 bases, the J end by 2 bases, with 11 bases between. CDR1 is SEHNR, CDR2 FQNEAQ, per germline (reference sequence). This CDR3 is 15 amino acids long.

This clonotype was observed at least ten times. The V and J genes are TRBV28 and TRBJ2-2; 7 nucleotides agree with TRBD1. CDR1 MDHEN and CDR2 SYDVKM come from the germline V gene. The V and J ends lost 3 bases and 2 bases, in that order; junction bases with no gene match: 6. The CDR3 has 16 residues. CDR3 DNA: TGTGCCAGCAGTTTGTGGGGACAGCGCAACACCGGGGAGCTGTTTTTT. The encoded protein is CASSLWGQRNTGELFF.

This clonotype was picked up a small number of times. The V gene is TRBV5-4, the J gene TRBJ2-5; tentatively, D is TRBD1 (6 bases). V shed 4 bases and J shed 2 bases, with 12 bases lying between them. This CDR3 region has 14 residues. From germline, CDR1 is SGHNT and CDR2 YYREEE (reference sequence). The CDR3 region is CASSIDRTQETQYF. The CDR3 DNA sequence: TGTGCCAGCAGCATTGACAGGACGCAAGAGACCCAGTACTTC.

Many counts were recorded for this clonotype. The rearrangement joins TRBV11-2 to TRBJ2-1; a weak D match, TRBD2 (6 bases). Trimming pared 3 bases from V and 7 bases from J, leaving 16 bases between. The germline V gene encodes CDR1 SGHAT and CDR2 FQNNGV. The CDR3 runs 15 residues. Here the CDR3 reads CASSFVRGAWNEQFF. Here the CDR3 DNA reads TGTGCCAGCAGCTTTGTGCGGGGAGCCTGGAATGAGCAGTTCTTC. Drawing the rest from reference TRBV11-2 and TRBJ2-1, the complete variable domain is EAGVAQSPRYKIIEKRQSVAFWCNPISGHATLYWYQQILGQGPKLLIQFQNNGVVDDSQLPKDRFSAERLKGVDSTLKIQPAKLEDSAVYLCASSFVRGAWNEQFFGPGTRLTVL.

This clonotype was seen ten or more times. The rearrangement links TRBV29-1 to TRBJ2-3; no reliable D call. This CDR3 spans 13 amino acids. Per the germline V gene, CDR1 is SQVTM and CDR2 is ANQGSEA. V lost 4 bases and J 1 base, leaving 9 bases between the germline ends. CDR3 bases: TGCAGCGTTGCAGCTTACCGCACAGATACGCAGTATTTT. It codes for CSVAAYRTDTQYF.

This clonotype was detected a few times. The CDR3 sequence: CASSLDPSTEAFF. CDR3 nucleotide sequence: TGTGCCAGCAGCTTGGATCCGAGTACTGAAGCTTTCTTT. The rearrangement links TRBV5-6 to TRBJ1-1, with D unresolved. The germline V gene has CDR1 SGHDT and CDR2 YYEEEE. V was trimmed by 0 bases and J by 5 bases, leaving 8 bases between them. The CDR3 spans 13 residues.

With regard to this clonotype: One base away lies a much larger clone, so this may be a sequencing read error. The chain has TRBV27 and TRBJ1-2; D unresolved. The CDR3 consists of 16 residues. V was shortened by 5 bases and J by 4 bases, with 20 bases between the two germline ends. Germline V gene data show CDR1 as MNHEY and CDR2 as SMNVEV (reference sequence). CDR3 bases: TGTGCCAGCAGTGCCCGAGCAGACCAAACGGCCTATGGCTACACCTTC. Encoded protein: CASSARADQTAYGYTF.

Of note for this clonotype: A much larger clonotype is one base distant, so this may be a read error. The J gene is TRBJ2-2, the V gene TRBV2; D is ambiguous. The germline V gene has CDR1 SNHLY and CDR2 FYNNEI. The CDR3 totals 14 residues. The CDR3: CVSSRSRGPGELFF. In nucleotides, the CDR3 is TGTGTCAGCTCTAGGTCCCGTGGACCCGGGGAGCTGTTTTTT.

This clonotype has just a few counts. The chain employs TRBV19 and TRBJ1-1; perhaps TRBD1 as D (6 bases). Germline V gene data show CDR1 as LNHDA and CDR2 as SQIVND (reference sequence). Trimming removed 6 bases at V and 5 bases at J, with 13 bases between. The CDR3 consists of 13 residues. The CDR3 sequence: CASRRGGGTEAFF. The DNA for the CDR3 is TGTGCCAGTAGACGGGGAGGGGGAACTGAAGCTTTCTTT.

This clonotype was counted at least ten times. This CDR3 is CASSSRLAGARADTQYF. In DNA, the CDR3 is TGTGCCAGCAGCTCTAGACTAGCGGGAGCCCGGGCAGATACGCAGTATTTT. This chain links TRBV28 with TRBJ2-3, with 12 bases identical to TRBD2. The CDR3 has 17 amino acids. Trimming took 6 bases from V and 4 from J; bases not matched to a gene: 11. The germline V gene has CDR1 MDHEN and CDR2 SYDVKM.

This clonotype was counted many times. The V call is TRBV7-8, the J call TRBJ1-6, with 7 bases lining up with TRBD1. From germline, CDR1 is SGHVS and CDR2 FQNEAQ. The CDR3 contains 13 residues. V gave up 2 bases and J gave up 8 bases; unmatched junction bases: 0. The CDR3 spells CASSLTGDSPLHF. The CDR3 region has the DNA TGTGCCAGCAGCTTAACAGGGGATTCACCCCTCCACTTT.